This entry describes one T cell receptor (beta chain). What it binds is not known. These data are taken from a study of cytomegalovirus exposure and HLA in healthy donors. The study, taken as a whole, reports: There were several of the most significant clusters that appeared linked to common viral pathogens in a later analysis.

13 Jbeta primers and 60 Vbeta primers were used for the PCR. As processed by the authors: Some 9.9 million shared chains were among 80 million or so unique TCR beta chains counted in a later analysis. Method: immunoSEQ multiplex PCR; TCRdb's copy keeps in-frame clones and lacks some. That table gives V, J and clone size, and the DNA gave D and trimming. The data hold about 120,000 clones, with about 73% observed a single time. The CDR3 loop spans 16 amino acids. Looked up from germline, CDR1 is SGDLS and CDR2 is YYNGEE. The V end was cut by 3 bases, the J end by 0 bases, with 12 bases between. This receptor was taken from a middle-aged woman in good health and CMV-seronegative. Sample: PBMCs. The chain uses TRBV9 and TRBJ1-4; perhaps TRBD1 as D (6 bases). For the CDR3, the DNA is TGTGCCAGCAGCGGACGACAGGACGCAACTAATGAAAAACTGTTTTTT. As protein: CASSGRQDATNEKLFF.